A single T cell receptor (beta chain) is shown here with its context. TCRdb passed the 5' RACE reads through MiXCR, listing each CDR3 protein once. The data show about 530,000 distinct CDR3 sequences, with about 16% seen just once and about 0.47% held by the top ten. This sample is drawn from a study of identical twins. The same specimen was also included in a second study, on yellow fever vaccine responses in identical twins. As that study records: Twin vaccine T cell responses reportedly seemed partly convergent, partly personalized.

Sequenced: CD4+ T cells sorted from blood. This clonotype was obtained from a woman aged 18-30 years in good health.

CDR3: CASSLLGGAGSYNEQFF. The CDR3 DNA reads as TGTGCCAGCAGTCTACTTGGGGGGGCCGGGTCCTACAATGAGCAGTTCTTC. V and J are TRBV6-2 or TRBV6-3 and TRBJ2-1; D possibly corresponds to TRBD2 (7 bases). Looked up from germline, CDR1 is MNHEY and CDR2 is SVGEGT. This CDR3 contains 17 residues. V lost 5 bases and J 1 base, leaving 18 bases between the germline ends.